The clone carrying this TCR beta chain was recorded a few times. Its antigen is unidentified. CDR1 SQVTM and CDR2 ANQGSEA come from the germline V gene. The CDR3 contains 11 residues. Trimming removed 5 bases at V and 4 bases at J, with 9 bases between. This record comes from a study of blood T cells in healthy people across ages. Overall study findings and caveats: Long-lived donors had more naive CD4+ cells and higher diversity than aged donors.

Primers used in a second PCR of about 7 to 12 cycles were a sample-barcoded 5' primer and a J-beta primer mix. TCRdb processed the 5' RACE reads anew with MiXCR; each CDR3 protein has one entry. The sample consists of nearly 800,000 distinct CDR3 sequences, 56% of them appearing once. The TCR sequence derives from a man between 35 and 55 years old in good health. This sequence joins TRBV29-1 and TRBJ2-7; D is perhaps TRBD1 or TRBD2 (5 bases each). Sequenced input: blood. In DNA form, the CDR3 reads TGCAGCGTTCATGAGGGGTACGAGCAGTACTTC. Its translation: CSVHEGYEQYF.